One and the same sample provided the 32 T cell receptor beta chains below, sequenced in a study of blood T cell repertoires in COVID-19. Data came from immunoSEQ multiplex PCR; TCRdb stores just in-frame clones and leaves some out. The sample lists fewer than 350,000 clones; around nine tenths were seen once. Sequenced sample: PBMCs or T cells enriched from blood (not recorded which). These receptors were taken from a woman between 25 and 40 years old who had been exposed to COVID-19.

V and J are TRBV9 and TRBJ1-6; D is unclear. The V end lost 3 bases, the J end lost 10 bases, and 11 bases lay between the germline ends. The CDR3 contains 13 residues. CDR1 SGDLS and CDR2 YYNGEE come from the germline V gene. The chain's CDR3 is CASSDRSPSPLHF. The CDR3 nucleotides read TGTGCCAGCAGCGACCGGTCCCCATCACCCCTCCACTTT.

CDR3 nucleotides: TGTGCCAGCAGCTTTGATCTAACCGCCGGGGAGCTGTTTTTT. Amino acid sequence: CASSFDLTAGELFF. The chain combines TRBV5-4 with TRBJ2-2, with D unresolved. CDR1 and CDR2 (germline): SGHNT, YYREEE (reference sequence). Trimming shortened V by 2 bases and J by 6 bases, and 11 bases separated the two germline ends. This CDR3 is 14 amino acids long.

The CDR3 loop is CASSLGHITDTQYF. CDR3 DNA sequence: TGCGCCAGCAGCTTGGGGCATATCACAGATACGCAGTATTTT. The chain has TRBV5-1 and TRBJ2-3; no firm D call. The CDR3 length is 14 residues. The V gene's germline CDR1 is SGHRS and CDR2 YFSETQ. With 0 bases removed from V and 2 bases from J, the gap between germline ends came to 7 bases.

In this sample, this clone turned up once. J is TRBJ1-2 and V is TRBV24-1; 7 nucleotides agree with TRBD1. The V gene's germline CDR1 is KGHDR and CDR2 SFDVKD. With V trimmed by 4 bases and J by 2 bases, 6 bases remained unmatched. The length of the CDR3 is 15 residues. The CDR3 here is CATSDRGQSNYGYTF. CDR3 sequence (DNA): TGTGCCACCAGTGACCGGGGACAGTCAAACTATGGCTACACCTTC.

The chain joins TRBV19 to TRBJ2-3; the match to TRBD2 covers 10 bases. The germline CDR1 and CDR2 sequences are LNHDA and SQIVND (reference sequence). The CDR3 runs to 16 residues. Germline trimming cut 6 bases from V and 1 base from J; bases unmatched to any gene: 7. CDR3 protein: CASRKLAGAGTDTQYF. The DNA of the CDR3 is TGTGCCAGTAGAAAGCTAGCGGGAGCGGGCACAGATACGCAGTATTTT.

The chain employs TRBV6-5 and TRBJ2-7, with 7 bases that match TRBD1. The junction had 5 bases not matched to a gene; V was cut back by 6 bases and J by 6 bases. Germline V gene data show CDR1 as MNHEY and CDR2 as SVGAGI. The CDR3 spans 12 residues. The CDR3 coding sequence is TGTGCCAGCAGACGAGGACAGGCCGAGCAGTACTTC. This sequence encodes CASRRGQAEQYF.

The V gene is TRBV3-1 (or the pseudogene TRBV3-2), the J gene TRBJ2-3; D remains ambiguous. The CDR3 is made up of 13 amino acids. The germline V gene has CDR1 LGHDT and CDR2 YNNKEL (reference sequence). Between the trimmed V and J ends, which lost 4 bases and 0 bases, there was a span of 5 bases. CDR3 sequence: CASSRRSTDTQYF. The CDR3 DNA follows: TGTGCCAGCAGCCGGCGGAGCACAGATACGCAGTATTTT.

The V call is TRBV9, the J call TRBJ2-1, with 8 bases lining up with TRBD2. This CDR3 has 16 residues. CDR1 is SGDLS, CDR2 YYNGEE, per germline. J gave up 0 bases and V 2 bases, and 4 bases lay outside the gene matches. The CDR3 loop is CASSVPSGSSYNEQFF. The CDR3 bases are TGTGCCAGCAGCGTCCCAAGCGGGAGCTCCTACAATGAGCAGTTCTTC.

The gene calls are TRBV19 and TRBJ1-1; 7 nucleotides line up with TRBD1. The CDR3 runs 16 residues. Germline CDR1 is LNHDA and CDR2 is SQIVND (reference sequence). J lost 3 bases, V lost 6 bases, and 13 bases had no gene match. The DNA of the CDR3 is TGTGCCAGTAGCCCAGGGGGTACAATATCTTACACTGAAGCTTTCTTT. Translating gives CASSPGGTISYTEAFF.

This clone was recorded once. The rearrangement uses TRBV28 and TRBJ1-2; D gene uncertain. V lost 2 bases and J 1 base, leaving 8 bases between the germline ends. Germline V gene sequence: CDR1 MDHEN, CDR2 SYDVKM. This CDR3 contains 14 residues. CDR3: CASSLTEINYGYTF. The CDR3 nucleotides are TGTGCCAGCAGTTTAACAGAGATTAACTATGGCTACACCTTC.

The chain is built from TRBV11-2 and TRBJ1-1; 7 bases map to TRBD1. Germline lookup yields CDR1 SGHAT and CDR2 FQNNGV. V shed 5 bases and J 5 bases; nucleotides not matched to a gene: 8. This CDR3 region has 14 residues. CDR3 loop: CASSLGQTGTEAFF. The CDR3, as DNA: TGTGCCAGCAGCCTAGGACAGACAGGGACTGAAGCTTTCTTT.

The chain employs TRBV15 and TRBJ2-7; TRBD2 aligns across 12 bases. The V gene end was trimmed by 0 bases and the J gene end by 0 bases; junction bases not matched to a gene: 3. Germline V CDR1 and CDR2: LNHNV, YYDKDF (reference sequence). The CDR3 has 17 residues. The CDR3 DNA is TGTGCCACCAGCAGAGACCGGACTAGCGGGACCTCCTACGAGCAGTACTTC. Its protein product is CATSRDRTSGTSYEQYF. The full variable domain, with the rest looked up from reference TRBV15 and TRBJ2-7, is DAMVIQNPRYQVTQFGKPVTLSCSQTLNHNVMYWYQQKSSQAPKLLFHYYDKDFNNEADTPDNFQSRRPNTSFCFLDIRSPGLGDTAMYLCATSRDRTSGTSYEQYFGPGTRLTVT.

The gene calls are TRBV11-3 and TRBJ1-2; 10 positions agree with TRBD1. The germline gives CDR1 SGHNT, CDR2 YENEEA. CDR3 size: 16 residues. J lost 3 bases, V lost 1 base, and 5 bases had no gene match. The CDR3 is CASSLGGQGVDYGYTF. The CDR3, as DNA: TGTGCCAGCAGCTTAGGTGGACAGGGGGTTGACTATGGCTACACCTTC.

This clone occurred a few times. The V and J genes are TRBV7-3 and TRBJ1-1; 7 nucleotides line up with TRBD1. The germline V gene encodes CDR1 SGHTA and CDR2 FQGTGA. Trimming took 4 bases from V and 3 from J; bases not matched to a gene: 2. This CDR3 has 13 amino acids. The CDR3 DNA reads TGTGCCAGCAGCTCAGGGACAGACACTGAAGCTTTCTTT. The encoded protein is CASSSGTDTEAFF. The full variable domain, rest sourced from reference TRBV7-3 and TRBJ1-1, is GAGVSQTPSNKVTEKGKYVELRCDPISGHTALYWYRQSLGQGPEFLIYFQGTGAADDSGLPNDRFFAVRPEGSVSTLKIQRTERGDSAVYLCASSSGTDTEAFFGQGTRLTVV.

This chain uses TRBV9 with TRBJ2-5; 7 bases fit TRBD2. The CDR3 has 15 amino acids. J was trimmed by 6 bases and V by 4 bases; bases with no gene match: 12. Looked up from germline, CDR1 is SGDLS and CDR2 is YYNGEE. The CDR3 DNA reads as TGTGCCAGCAGCCCCCGGGGGGAGGGCCCCAAGACCCAGTACTTC. Its protein product is CASSPRGEGPKTQYF.

This chain uses TRBV6-2 or TRBV6-3 with TRBJ2-7; unclear D gene. The CDR3 extends over 14 amino acids. Trimming pared 2 bases from V and 4 bases from J, leaving 12 bases between. CDR1 and CDR2 from the germline V gene are MNHEY and SVGEGT. CDR3 in DNA: TGTGCCAGCAGTTACACAGCACCCCGTTACGAGCAGTACTTC. This encodes CASSYTAPRYEQYF.

The V call is TRBV2, the J call TRBJ2-7; TRBD2 matches at 7 bases. Germline CDR1 is SNHLY and CDR2 is FYNNEI. CDR3 size: 18 residues. The V and J ends lost 7 bases and 3 bases, in that order; junction bases with no gene match: 21. The chain's CDR3 is CASTGPGSGTGPDYEQYF. Written as DNA, the CDR3 is TGTGCCAGCACAGGACCTGGGAGCGGGACCGGTCCAGACTACGAGCAGTACTTC.

J is TRBJ1-2 and V is TRBV14, with TRBD1 matching 10 bases. J was trimmed by 4 bases and V by 4 bases; bases with no gene match: 9. This CDR3 has 16 residues. Germline CDR1 is SGHDN and CDR2 is FVKESK. CDR3 amino acids: CASSRQTGGGGYGYTF. CDR3 coding DNA: TGTGCCAGCAGCCGCCAGACAGGGGGCGGTGGCTATGGCTACACCTTC.

The rearrangement uses TRBV29-1 and TRBJ1-2; TRBD1 matches 8 bases. The CDR3 covers 15 residues. Germline V lookup: CDR1 SQVTM, CDR2 ANQGSEA. V gave up 3 bases and J gave up 4 bases; unmatched junction bases: 10. In nucleotides, the CDR3 is TGCAGCGTTGACGTGCGACAGGGGTTCCCCTATGGCTACACCTTC. Translating it yields CSVDVRQGFPYGYTF.

In its sample, this clone was seen once. J is TRBJ1-1 and V is TRBV19, with 9 nucleotides matching TRBD1. The CDR3 length is 14 residues. The V gene's germline CDR1 is LNHDA and CDR2 SQIVND (reference sequence). The trim removed 2 bases at V and 6 bases at J, leaving 4 bases unmatched. The CDR3 DNA is TGTGCCAGTAGTATATGGGACAGGGACCCTGAAGCTTTCTTT. This translates into CASSIWDRDPEAFF.

V usage is TRBV4-1 and J usage is TRBJ1-1; no clear D. The CDR3 length is 20 residues. The germline gives CDR1 MGHRA, CDR2 YSYEKL. Trimming removed 1 base from V and 4 bases from J, with 28 bases in between. CDR3 coding DNA: TGCGCCAGCAGCCAAGCGATGGGAGCTTATCCCTCCCCTCCGAGCACTGAAGCTTTCTTT. The encoded protein is CASSQAMGAYPSPPSTEAFF.

The chain uses TRBV10-1 and TRBJ1-1; the D is unclear. The CDR3 contains 15 residues. CDR1 and CDR2 from the germline V gene are WNHNN and SYGVQD (reference sequence). Trimming took 2 bases from V and 5 from J, leaving 15 bases between them. CDR3 nucleotide sequence: TGCGCCAGCAGTGAGCAGCCGGGAGCGCGTACTGAAGCTTTCTTT. This gives the protein CASSEQPGARTEAFF.

This clone was seen only a few times. The chain couples TRBV28 to TRBJ2-1; 8 bases fit TRBD2. V trimming: 5 bases; J trimming: 2 bases; junction bases outside the gene matches: 5. Germline lookup yields CDR1 MDHEN and CDR2 SYDVKM. The CDR3 is 15 amino acids. In DNA form, the CDR3 reads TGTGCCAGCAGTCCGGGACTAGGGCCCTACAATGAGCAGTTCTTC. It encodes CASSPGLGPYNEQFF.

The gene calls are TRBV7-6 and TRBJ1-6; D may be TRBD1 (6 bases). The CDR3 length is 16 residues. V lost 3 bases, J lost 6 bases, and 15 bases lay in between. Germline-derived CDR1 and CDR2 are SGHVS and FNYEAQ. In nucleotides, the CDR3 is TGTGCCAGCAGCTTGGCCATGGACAGCCGTAATTCACCCCTCCACTTT. Encoded protein: CASSLAMDSRNSPLHF.

The rearrangement links TRBV27 to TRBJ2-1, with a weak D call TRBD1 (6 bases). Trimming removed 5 bases at V and 7 bases at J, with 9 bases between. Per germline, CDR1 MNHEY and CDR2 SMNVEV (reference sequence). The CDR3 sequence is 12 residues long. CDR3 DNA: TGTGCCAGCAGTCCCGGACAGAATGAGCAGTTCTTC. This codes for CASSPGQNEQFF.

This chain joins TRBV28 and TRBJ2-7, with D possibly TRBD1 on 6 matching bases. CDR1 MDHEN and CDR2 SYDVKM come from the germline V gene. The germline V and J ends were trimmed by 5 bases and 6 bases, with 20 bases remaining between them. This CDR3 contains 15 residues. The CDR3 sequence is CASSGNRVSLGEQYF. The CDR3 DNA reads TGTGCCAGCAGTGGCAACAGGGTTAGTCTGGGCGAGCAGTACTTC.

The J gene is TRBJ2-7, the V gene TRBV6-1; TRBD2 aligns across 8 bases. The CDR3 consists of 15 residues. Germline CDR1 MNHNS, CDR2 SASEGT. The ends lost 3 bases at V and 0 bases at J; junction bases unmatched: 4. CDR3 region: CASSDSGASSYEQYF. DNA of the CDR3: TGTGCCAGCAGTGATAGCGGGGCGAGCTCCTACGAGCAGTACTTC.

This rearrangement joins TRBV7-3 to TRBJ1-1; D remains unclear. Trimming left V 4 bases short and J 0 bases short, with 12 bases between. Germline V gene lookup returns CDR1 SGHTA and CDR2 FQGTGA. This CDR3 spans 15 amino acids. The DNA for the CDR3 is TGTGCCAGCAGCTCCGATAGTCGGGTGAACACTGAAGCTTTCTTT. Its protein is CASSSDSRVNTEAFF.

This clone was seen more than once but under ten times. The rearrangement uses TRBV3-1 (or the pseudogene TRBV3-2) and TRBJ2-7, with TRBD1 as a possible D gene (6 bases). Germline CDR1 reads LGHDT; CDR2 reads YNNKEL (reference sequence). This CDR3 has 14 residues. Trimming removed 0 bases from V and 2 bases from J, with 8 bases in between. DNA of the CDR3: TGTGCCAGCAGCCAAGACAGGGGCGCCTACGAGCAGTACTTC. Residues: CASSQDRGAYEQYF.

The gene calls are TRBV11-2 and TRBJ2-3, with 7 bases matching TRBD1. The V gene end was trimmed by 5 bases and the J gene end by 6 bases; junction bases not matched to a gene: 8. Germline V gives CDR1 SGHAT, CDR2 FQNNGV. The CDR3 length is 14 residues. CDR3 amino acids: CASSRRTGMDTQYF. CDR3 sequence (DNA): TGTGCCAGCAGCCGCAGGACAGGAATGGATACGCAGTATTTT.

The chain is built from TRBV12-5 and TRBJ2-7; 7 bases match TRBD1. Looked up from germline, CDR1 is LGHNT and CDR2 is FRNRAP. The V gene end was trimmed by 5 bases and the J gene end by 0 bases; junction bases not matched to a gene: 10. The CDR3 runs 16 residues. CDR3 sequence (DNA): TGTGCTAGTGGTCCCCCGGGACAGACACACTCCTACGAGCAGTACTTC. Residues: CASGPPGQTHSYEQYF. The whole variable domain, remainder taken from reference TRBV12-5 and TRBJ2-7, is DARVTQTPRHKVTEMGQEVTMRCQPILGHNTVFWYRQTMMQGLELLAYFRNRAPLDDSGMPKDRFSAEMPDATLATLKIQPSEPRDSAVYFCASGPPGQTHSYEQYFGPGTRLTVT.

This chain uses TRBV19 with TRBJ1-3; D unclear. The CDR3 consists of 14 residues. Trimming removed 7 bases from V and 0 bases from J, with 10 bases in between. Germline CDR1 and CDR2: LNHDA and SQIVND (reference sequence). The CDR3, as DNA: TGTGCCAGTATAGACGGGTCCTCTGGAAACACCATATATTTT. Its translation is CASIDGSSGNTIYF.